Below, 26 T cell receptor beta chains from the same sample are listed, as sequenced in a study of cytomegalovirus exposure and HLA in healthy donors. Sequencing was performed with immunoSEQ multiplex PCR; in TCRdb, only in-frame clones are kept and a portion is missing. The sample includes about 240,000 clones, more than 75% seen only once; the top ten take 1% to 1.5%. Material for sequencing was PBMCs. All receptors come from a woman under 40 in good health and CMV-seropositive.

The chain is built from TRBV7-9 and TRBJ2-5; 7 positions agree with TRBD1. Germline CDR1 is SEHNR and CDR2 is FQNEAQ (reference sequence). V trimming: 5 bases; J trimming: 8 bases; junction bases outside the gene matches: 5. The CDR3 is 12 residues long. In nucleotides, the CDR3 is TGTGCCAGCAGCCTACAGGGGCTTACCCAGTACTTC. Translating it yields CASSLQGLTQYF. The entire variable domain, with the rest obtained from reference TRBV7-9 and TRBJ2-5, is as follows: DTGVSQNPRHKITKRGQNVTFRCDPISEHNRLYWYRQTLGQGPEFLTYFQNEAQLEKSRLLSDRFSAERPKGSFSTLEIQRTEQGDSAMYLCASSLQGLTQYFGPGTRLLVL.

This chain joins TRBV6-1 and TRBJ2-2; D remains unclear. Germline assignment: CDR1 MNHNS and CDR2 SASEGT. This CDR3 contains 14 residues. Trimming took off 1 base at V and 2 bases at J, with 5 bases between the two ends. In nucleotides, the CDR3 is TGTGCCAGCAGTGAAGACACAAACACCGGGGAGCTGTTTTTT. Protein sequence: CASSEDTNTGELFF.

The rearrangement joins TRBV28 to TRBJ2-3; the match to TRBD2 covers 12 bases. The V segment lost 6 bases and the J segment 4 bases; nucleotides outside the gene matches: 5. The CDR3 spans 15 residues. Germline CDR1 reads MDHEN; CDR2 reads SYDVKM. The CDR3 protein is CASRASGRVPDTQYF. CDR3 nucleotide sequence: TGTGCCAGCAGGGCTAGCGGGAGGGTCCCAGATACGCAGTATTTT.

J is TRBJ1-2 and V is TRBV6-5, with a weak D call TRBD1 (5 bases). The V end lost 0 bases, the J end lost 4 bases, and 12 bases lay between the germline ends. Germline V CDR1 and CDR2: MNHEY, SVGAGI. CDR3 length: 15 amino acids. For the CDR3, the DNA is TGTGCCAGCAGTTACTCAGCGGGGGACCCCTATGGCTACACCTTC. This gives the protein CASSYSAGDPYGYTF.

The J gene is TRBJ2-7, the V gene TRBV4-1, with a tentative D call TRBD1 (5 bases). CDR3 length: 13 residues. Looked up from germline, CDR1 is MGHRA and CDR2 is YSYEKL. Between the trimmed V and J ends, which lost 0 bases and 7 bases, there was a span of 10 bases. CDR3 coding DNA: TGCGCCAGCAGCCAAGAATCAGGGTCTGAGCAGTACTTC. Translating it yields CASSQESGSEQYF.

The chain combines TRBV27 with TRBJ2-5; D perhaps matches TRBD2 (6 bases). Trimming removed 6 bases from V and 4 bases from J, with 12 bases in between. CDR3 size: 13 residues. The V gene's germline CDR1 is MNHEY and CDR2 SMNVEV (reference sequence). CDR3 sequence (DNA): TGTGCCAGCAGGGCACCGGAGGGAGAGACCCAGTACTTC. The encoded protein is CASRAPEGETQYF.

The chain carries TRBV6-5 and TRBJ2-7; TRBD2 agrees at 11 bases. With 7 bases clipped from V and 3 bases from J, the junction kept 8 bases outside the gene matches. This CDR3 has 15 residues. Germline CDR1 MNHEY, CDR2 SVGAGI. CDR3 nucleotides: TGTGCCAGCACTCAAGGGACTAGCGGTATCTACGAGCAGTACTTC. Residues: CASTQGTSGIYEQYF.

V and J are TRBV28 and TRBJ1-5; D is unclear. The V gene lost 3 bases and the J gene lost 2 bases, with 11 bases spanning the gap. This CDR3 spans 15 amino acids. Per germline, CDR1 MDHEN and CDR2 SYDVKM. The CDR3 is CASSLLGVGNQPQHF. DNA of the CDR3: TGTGCCAGCAGTTTGTTGGGCGTTGGCAATCAGCCCCAGCATTTT.

The chain joins TRBV5-6 to TRBJ1-5, with 8 nucleotides matching TRBD1. V lost 6 bases, J lost 3 bases, and 5 bases stayed unmatched. Looked up from germline, CDR1 is SGHDT and CDR2 is YYEEEE. The CDR3 is 14 amino acids. Here the CDR3 reads CASTRTGYNQPQHF. In DNA, the CDR3 is TGTGCCAGCACCCGGACAGGGTACAATCAGCCCCAGCATTTT.

This clone was found a few times. The genes are TRBV28 and TRBJ1-1, with TRBD1 as a possible D gene (5 bases). From germline, CDR1 is MDHEN and CDR2 SYDVKM. This CDR3 comprises 15 residues. Trimming cost V 4 bases and J 1 base, with 13 bases left between them. CDR3 coding DNA: TGTGCCAGCAGTTCTACGGACAAAGGGAACACTGAAGCTTTCTTT. Its protein is CASSSTDKGNTEAFF.

The rearrangement uses TRBV13 and TRBJ2-2; TRBD2 matches at 7 bases. The CDR3 is made up of 15 amino acids. Germline V gene lookup returns CDR1 PRHDT and CDR2 FYEKMQ (reference sequence). Trimming removed 8 bases from V and 8 bases from J; junction bases left unmatched: 14. CDR3 DNA: TGTGCCAGCGGAACGGGAGGATCTCTCATTGGGGAGCTGTTTTTT. This codes for CASGTGGSLIGELFF.

The V and J genes are TRBV5-1 and TRBJ1-1, with 9 bases aligning to TRBD1. Germline V gene data show CDR1 as SGHRS and CDR2 as YFSETQ. V shed 4 bases and J 1 base; nucleotides not matched to a gene: 8. The CDR3 totals 16 residues. CDR3 region: CASSPQPGQGNTEAFF. The DNA of the CDR3 is TGCGCCAGCAGCCCCCAACCGGGACAGGGGAACACTGAAGCTTTCTTT.

The rearrangement uses TRBV7-8 and TRBJ2-7; D not resolved. The CDR3 is made up of 13 amino acids. Germline-derived CDR1 and CDR2 are SGHVS and FQNEAQ. Between the trimmed V and J ends, which lost 2 bases and 1 base, there was a span of 6 bases. For the CDR3, the DNA is TGTGCCAGCAGCTTAATCCCGTCCTACGAGCAGTACTTC. Encoded protein: CASSLIPSYEQYF.

The chain links TRBV6-1 to TRBJ2-7; TRBD1 might be the D (5 bases). The V gene lost 7 bases and the J gene lost 10 bases, with 14 bases spanning the gap. CDR3 length: 11 amino acids. The germline gives CDR1 MNHNS, CDR2 SASEGT. CDR3 DNA: TGTGCCAGCACCCCCACAGGCAAACAGTACTTC. Its protein product is CASTPTGKQYF.

The chain employs TRBV28 and TRBJ2-7; 7 positions agree with TRBD2. Looked up from germline, CDR1 is MDHEN and CDR2 is SYDVKM. CDR3 length: 14 residues. The J segment lost 5 bases and the V segment lost 2 bases, leaving 6 bases of the junction unmatched. The CDR3 DNA reads TGTGCCAGCAGTTTAAGGGGACTATTCAACGAGCAGTACTTC. Translating it yields CASSLRGLFNEQYF.

The chain uses TRBV27 and TRBJ2-7; 9 bases are shared with TRBD2. The CDR3 is 14 residues long. CDR1 and CDR2 (germline): MNHEY, SMNVEV (reference sequence). Trimming at V came to 1 base and at J to 5 bases, leaving 3 bases not matched to a gene. CDR3 sequence reads: CASSLFSGSHEQYF. CDR3 coding DNA: TGTGCCAGCAGTTTATTTAGCGGGAGCCACGAGCAGTACTTC.

This chain uses TRBV2 with TRBJ2-6; D is unclear. CDR3 length: 14 amino acids. The V end lost 7 bases, the J end lost 2 bases, and 9 bases lay between the germline ends. Per germline, CDR1 SNHLY and CDR2 FYNNEI. The CDR3 protein is CASTGQAGANVLTF. Here the CDR3 DNA reads TGTGCCAGCACTGGGCAGGCTGGGGCCAACGTCCTGACTTTC.

This clone appeared a single time. V gene TRBV10-3 combines with J gene TRBJ2-1; 8 positions agree with TRBD2. The V and J ends lost 1 base and 9 bases, in that order; junction bases with no gene match: 11. Germline CDR1 is ENHRY and CDR2 is SYGVKD. The CDR3 is made up of 16 amino acids. The CDR3, as DNA: TGTGCCATCAGTGAGTGGGTAGCGGGATCCGAGGTTGAGCAGTTCTTC. It yields the protein CAISEWVAGSEVEQFF.

The chain has TRBV7-6 and TRBJ2-7; 10 nucleotides align to TRBD2. With V trimmed by 4 bases and J by 3 bases, 3 bases remained unmatched. The CDR3 is 14 residues long. CDR1 is SGHVS and CDR2 is FNYEAQ in the germline V gene. The CDR3 DNA follows: TGTGCCAGCAGCTGGACTAGCGGAAACTACGAGCAGTACTTC. This encodes CASSWTSGNYEQYF. Full variable domain (remainder filled in from reference TRBV7-6 and TRBJ2-7): GAGVSQSPRYKVTKRGQDVALRCDPISGHVSLYWYRQALGQGPEFLTYFNYEAQQDKSGLPNDRFSAERPEGSISTLTIQRTEQRDSAMYRCASSWTSGNYEQYFGPGTRLTVT.

The V call is TRBV27, the J call TRBJ1-1, with D tentatively TRBD1 (6 bases). Looked up from germline, CDR1 is MNHEY and CDR2 is SMNVEV (reference sequence). Trimming pared 2 bases from V and 4 bases from J, leaving 11 bases between. This CDR3 contains 14 residues. The CDR3: CASSLGGAFTEAFF. DNA of the CDR3: TGTGCCAGCAGTTTAGGGGGGGCATTCACTGAAGCTTTCTTT.

The chain joins TRBV11-3 to TRBJ2-5; tentatively, D is TRBD1 (6 bases). The germline V gene has CDR1 SGHNT and CDR2 YENEEA. This CDR3 comprises 15 residues. The V gene lost 0 bases and the J gene lost 4 bases, with 12 bases spanning the gap. Here the CDR3 reads CASSLEGARSETQYF. The CDR3 DNA reads as TGTGCCAGCAGCTTAGAGGGGGCCCGGTCAGAGACCCAGTACTTC.

The chain is built from TRBV5-1 and TRBJ2-5; D may be TRBD2 (5 bases). CDR1 and CDR2 from the germline V gene are SGHRS and YFSETQ. The ends were cut back, 0 bases at V and 0 bases at J, with 6 bases in the middle. This CDR3 is built from 14 residues. In DNA, the CDR3 is TGCGCCAGCAGCTTGGCCGGGGACCAAGAGACCCAGTACTTC. Translated: CASSLAGDQETQYF.

The V call is TRBV7-6, the J call TRBJ2-1, with D tentatively TRBD2 (6 bases). The CDR3 has 14 amino acids. Germline V CDR1 and CDR2: SGHVS, FNYEAQ. The V gene lost 6 bases and the J gene lost 6 bases, with 15 bases spanning the gap. The CDR3: CASSITGTRNEQFF. The CDR3, as DNA: TGTGCCAGCAGTATTACCGGGACTCGCAATGAGCAGTTCTTC.

The rearrangement joins TRBV6-5 to TRBJ1-1; D perhaps matches TRBD1 (5 bases). With 4 bases removed from V and 10 bases from J, the gap between germline ends came to 13 bases. The CDR3 has 12 residues. From germline, CDR1 is MNHEY and CDR2 SVGAGI. The CDR3 nucleotides read TGTGCCAGCAGTTTAGGCTTCGGGGGAGCTTTCTTT. The encoded protein is CASSLGFGGAFF.

The chain links TRBV29-1 to TRBJ1-2, with 11 bases matching TRBD1. V lost 7 bases to trimming and J lost 4 bases; unmatched junction nucleotides: 11. Germline CDR1 and CDR2: SQVTM and ANQGSEA. CDR3 length: 15 amino acids. Here the CDR3 DNA reads TGCAGCGCCGAGGACAGGGGGCTGGGAGTCTATGGCTACACCTTC. It codes for CSAEDRGLGVYGYTF. Variable domain in full (rest from reference TRBV29-1 and TRBJ1-2): SAVISQKPSRDICQRGTSLTIQCQVDSQVTMMFWYRQQPGQSLTLIATANQGSEATYESGFVIDKFPISRPNLTFSTLTVSNMSPEDSSIYLCSAEDRGLGVYGYTFGSGTRLTVV.

The chain employs TRBV7-2 and TRBJ2-5, with D unclear. Germline CDR1 reads SGHTA; CDR2 reads FQGNSA. V was trimmed by 5 bases and J by 5 bases, leaving 15 bases between them. The length of the CDR3 is 14 residues. The CDR3 DNA reads TGTGCCAGCAGCCTTGAGGTCCGATCGGAGACCCAGTACTTC. This sequence encodes CASSLEVRSETQYF.